This T cell receptor beta chain is drawn from a study of cytomegalovirus exposure and HLA in healthy donors. The PCR made use of 60 Vbeta and 13 Jbeta primers. Produced via immunoSEQ multiplex PCR; TCRdb's table is partial and in-frame only. The repertoire consists of about 200,000 clones, with about 70% occurring once and the leading ten covering less than 2%. About this clone: What it binds is unknown.

CDR1 and CDR2 (germline): SGHVS, FQNEAQ. The CDR3 contains 18 residues. V lost 5 bases, J lost 3 bases, and 17 bases stayed unmatched. Points from the study as a whole: HLA-A and HLA-B allele assignments for most subjects were reportedly predicted accurately using TCR beta sequences. Most TCR beta V segments were productive about 90% or about 30% of the time in an earlier analysis.

This chain uses TRBV7-8 with TRBJ2-7; 9 nucleotides match TRBD2. The source material was PBMCs. This sequence originates from a woman between 25 and 40 years old in good health and CMV-seronegative. This CDR3 reads CASSPQGGGGRALYEQYF. In DNA form, the CDR3 reads TGTGCCAGCAGCCCCCAGGGGGGCGGCGGGAGGGCCCTCTACGAGCAGTACTTC.